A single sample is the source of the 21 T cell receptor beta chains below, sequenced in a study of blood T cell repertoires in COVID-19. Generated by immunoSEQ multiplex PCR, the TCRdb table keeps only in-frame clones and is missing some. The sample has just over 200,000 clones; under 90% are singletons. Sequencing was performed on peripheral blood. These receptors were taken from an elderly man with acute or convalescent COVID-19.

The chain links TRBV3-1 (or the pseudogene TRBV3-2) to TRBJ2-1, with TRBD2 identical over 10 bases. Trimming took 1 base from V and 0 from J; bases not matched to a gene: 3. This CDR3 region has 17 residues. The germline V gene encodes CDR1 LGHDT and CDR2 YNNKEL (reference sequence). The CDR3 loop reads CASSQVPSGSSYNEQFF. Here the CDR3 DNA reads TGTGCCAGCAGCCAAGTTCCTAGCGGGAGCTCCTACAATGAGCAGTTCTTC.

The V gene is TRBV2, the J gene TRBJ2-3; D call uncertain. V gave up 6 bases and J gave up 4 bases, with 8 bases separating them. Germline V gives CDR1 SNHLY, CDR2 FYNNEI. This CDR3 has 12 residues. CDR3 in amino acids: CASRRVADTQYF. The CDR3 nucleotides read TGTGCCAGCAGGAGAGTCGCAGATACGCAGTATTTT. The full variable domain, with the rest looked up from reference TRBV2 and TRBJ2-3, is EPEVTQTPSHQVTQMGQEVILRCVPISNHLYFYWYRQILGQKVEFLVSFYNNEISEKSEIFDDQFSVERPDGSNFTLKIRSTKLEDSAMYFCASRRVADTQYFGPGTRLTVL.

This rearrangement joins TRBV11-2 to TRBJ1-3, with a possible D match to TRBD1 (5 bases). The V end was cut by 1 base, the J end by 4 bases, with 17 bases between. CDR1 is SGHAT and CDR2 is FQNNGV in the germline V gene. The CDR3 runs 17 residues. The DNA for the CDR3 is TGTGCCAGCAGCTTAGGGCAAGCGGGGCTTATCGGAAACACCATATATTTT. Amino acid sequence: CASSLGQAGLIGNTIYF. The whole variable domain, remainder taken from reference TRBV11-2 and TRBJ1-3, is EAGVAQSPRYKIIEKRQSVAFWCNPISGHATLYWYQQILGQGPKLLIQFQNNGVVDDSQLPKDRFSAERLKGVDSTLKIQPAKLEDSAVYLCASSLGQAGLIGNTIYFGEGSWLTVV.

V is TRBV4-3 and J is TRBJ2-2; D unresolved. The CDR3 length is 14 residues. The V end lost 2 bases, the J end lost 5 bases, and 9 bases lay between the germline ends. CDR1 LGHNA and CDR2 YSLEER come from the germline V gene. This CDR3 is CASSQSVWTGELFF. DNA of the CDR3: TGCGCCAGCAGCCAATCGGTTTGGACCGGGGAGCTGTTTTTT.

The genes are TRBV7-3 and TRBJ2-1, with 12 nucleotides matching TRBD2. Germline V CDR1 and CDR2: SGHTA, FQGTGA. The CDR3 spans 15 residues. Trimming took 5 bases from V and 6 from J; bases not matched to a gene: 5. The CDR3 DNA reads TGTGCCAGCAGCCCGACTAGCGGGAGTGCCAATGAGCAGTTCTTC. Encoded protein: CASSPTSGSANEQFF.

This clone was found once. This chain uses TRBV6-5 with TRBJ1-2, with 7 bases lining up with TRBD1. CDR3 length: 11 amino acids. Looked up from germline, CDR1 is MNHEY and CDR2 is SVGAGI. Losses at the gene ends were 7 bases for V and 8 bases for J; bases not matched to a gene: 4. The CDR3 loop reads CASTGTDGYTF. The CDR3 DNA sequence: TGTGCCAGCACCGGGACAGACGGCTACACCTTC.

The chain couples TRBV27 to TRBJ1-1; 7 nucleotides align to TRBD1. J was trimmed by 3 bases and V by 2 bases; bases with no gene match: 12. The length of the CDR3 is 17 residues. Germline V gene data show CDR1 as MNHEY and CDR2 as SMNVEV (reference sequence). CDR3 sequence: CASSLRRDSRMDTEAFF. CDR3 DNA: TGTGCCAGCAGTTTACGCCGGGACAGTCGAATGGACACTGAAGCTTTCTTT.

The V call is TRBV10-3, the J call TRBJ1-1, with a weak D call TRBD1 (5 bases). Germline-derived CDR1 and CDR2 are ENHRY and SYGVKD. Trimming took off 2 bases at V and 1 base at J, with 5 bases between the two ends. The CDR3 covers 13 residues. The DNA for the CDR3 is TGTGCCATCAGTGAGACAGGGAACACTGAAGCTTTCTTT. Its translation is CAISETGNTEAFF.

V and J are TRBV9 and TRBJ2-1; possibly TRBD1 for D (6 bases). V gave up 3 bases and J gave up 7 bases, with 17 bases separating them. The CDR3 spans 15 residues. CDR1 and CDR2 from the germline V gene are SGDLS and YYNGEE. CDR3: CASSAHGQRLNEQFF. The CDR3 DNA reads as TGTGCCAGCAGCGCCCACGGACAGCGACTTAATGAGCAGTTCTTC.

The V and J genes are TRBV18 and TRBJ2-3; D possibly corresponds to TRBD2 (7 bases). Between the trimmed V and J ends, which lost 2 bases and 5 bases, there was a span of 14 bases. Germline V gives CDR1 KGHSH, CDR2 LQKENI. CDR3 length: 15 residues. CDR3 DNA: TGTGCCAGCTCACCAAGCCAGGGGACTATAGATACGCAGTATTTT. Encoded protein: CASSPSQGTIDTQYF.

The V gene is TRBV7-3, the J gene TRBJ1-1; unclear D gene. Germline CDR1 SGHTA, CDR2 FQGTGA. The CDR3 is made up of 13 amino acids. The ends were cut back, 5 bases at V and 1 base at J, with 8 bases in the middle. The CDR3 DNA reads TGTGCCAGCAGCGCGGCGGCGAACACTGAAGCTTTCTTT. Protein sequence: CASSAAANTEAFF.

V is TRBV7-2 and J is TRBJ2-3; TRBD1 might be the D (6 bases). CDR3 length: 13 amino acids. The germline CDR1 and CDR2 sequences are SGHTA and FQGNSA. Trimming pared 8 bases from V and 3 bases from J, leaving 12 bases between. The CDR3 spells CASRTGSTDTQYF. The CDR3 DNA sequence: TGTGCCAGCCGAACAGGGTCGACAGATACGCAGTATTTT.

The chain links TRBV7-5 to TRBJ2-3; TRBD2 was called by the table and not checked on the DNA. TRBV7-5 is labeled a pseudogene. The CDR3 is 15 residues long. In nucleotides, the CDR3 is TGTGTCAGAAGCTGGGGGGGGAGGACTGCGGATACGCAGTATTTT. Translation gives CVRSWGGRTADTQYF.

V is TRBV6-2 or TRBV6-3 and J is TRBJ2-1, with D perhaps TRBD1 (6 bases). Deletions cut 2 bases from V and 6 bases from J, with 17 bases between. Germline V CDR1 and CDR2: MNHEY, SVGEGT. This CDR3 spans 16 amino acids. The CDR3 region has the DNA TGTGCCAGCAGTTACACCGGGACACCTCCACGCAATGAGCAGTTCTTC. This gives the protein CASSYTGTPPRNEQFF.

The CDR3 reads CASSRTDGFSYNSPLHF. Written as DNA, the CDR3 is TGTGCCAGCAGCCGAACAGACGGATTTTCCTATAATTCACCCCTCCACTTT. The chain employs TRBV14 and TRBJ1-6; the D is unclear. V was shortened by 4 bases and J by 1 base, with 14 bases between the two germline ends. The length of the CDR3 is 17 residues. The germline V gene encodes CDR1 SGHDN and CDR2 FVKESK. Full variable domain (outside the CDR3, taken from reference TRBV14 and TRBJ1-6): EAGVTQFPSHSVIEKGQTVTLRCDPISGHDNLYWYRRVMGKEIKFLLHFVKESKQDESGMPNNRFLAERTGGTYSTLKVQPAELEDSGVYFCASSRTDGFSYNSPLHFGNGTRLTVT.

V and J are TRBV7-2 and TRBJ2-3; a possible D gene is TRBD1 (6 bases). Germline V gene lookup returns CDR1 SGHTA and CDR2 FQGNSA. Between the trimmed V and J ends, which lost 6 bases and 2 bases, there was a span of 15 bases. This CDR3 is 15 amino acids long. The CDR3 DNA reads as TGTGCCAGCAGTTCCAACAGGGTTAACACAGATACGCAGTATTTT. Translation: CASSSNRVNTDTQYF. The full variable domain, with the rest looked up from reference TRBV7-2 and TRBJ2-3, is GAGVSQSPSNKVTEKGKDVELRCDPISGHTALYWYRQSLGQGLEFLIYFQGNSAPDKSGLPSDRFSAERTGGSVSTLTIQRTQQEDSAVYLCASSSNRVNTDTQYFGPGTRLTVL.

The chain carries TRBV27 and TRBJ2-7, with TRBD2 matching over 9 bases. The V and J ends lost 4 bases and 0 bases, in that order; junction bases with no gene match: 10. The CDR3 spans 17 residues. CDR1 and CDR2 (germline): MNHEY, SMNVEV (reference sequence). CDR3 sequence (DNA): TGTGCCAGCAGTTCTCTCCTAGCGGGAACAAGCTCCTACGAGCAGTACTTC. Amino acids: CASSSLLAGTSSYEQYF.

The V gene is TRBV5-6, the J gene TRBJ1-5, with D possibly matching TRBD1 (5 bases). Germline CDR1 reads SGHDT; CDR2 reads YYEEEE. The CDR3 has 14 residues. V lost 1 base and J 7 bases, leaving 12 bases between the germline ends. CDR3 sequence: CASSLWQGLQPQHF. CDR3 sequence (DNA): TGTGCCAGCAGCTTGTGGCAGGGTCTCCAGCCCCAGCATTTT. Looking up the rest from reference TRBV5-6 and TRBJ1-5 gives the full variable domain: DAGVTQSPTHLIKTRGQQVTLRCSPKSGHDTVSWYQQALGQGPQFIFQYYEEEERQRGNFPDRFSGHQFPNYSSELNVNALLLGDSALYLCASSLWQGLQPQHFGDGTRLSIL.

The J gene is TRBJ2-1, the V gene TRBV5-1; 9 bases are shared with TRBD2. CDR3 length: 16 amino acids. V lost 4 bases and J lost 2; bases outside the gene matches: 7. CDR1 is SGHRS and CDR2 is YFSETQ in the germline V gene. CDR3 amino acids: CASSALAGVAYNEQFF. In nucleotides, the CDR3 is TGCGCCAGCAGCGCATTAGCGGGAGTGGCCTACAATGAGCAGTTCTTC.

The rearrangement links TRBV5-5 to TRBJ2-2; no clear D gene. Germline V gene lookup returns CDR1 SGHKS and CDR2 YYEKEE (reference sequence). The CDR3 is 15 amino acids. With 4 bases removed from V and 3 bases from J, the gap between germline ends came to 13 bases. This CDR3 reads CASSPRASDTGELFF. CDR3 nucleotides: TGTGCCAGCAGCCCACGCGCTAGTGACACCGGGGAGCTGTTTTTT. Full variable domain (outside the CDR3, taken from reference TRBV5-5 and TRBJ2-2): DAGVTQSPTHLIKTRGQQVTLRCSPISGHKSVSWYQQVLGQGPQFIFQYYEKEERGRGNFPDRFSARQFPNYSSELNVNALLLGDSALYLCASSPRASDTGELFFGEGSRLTVL.

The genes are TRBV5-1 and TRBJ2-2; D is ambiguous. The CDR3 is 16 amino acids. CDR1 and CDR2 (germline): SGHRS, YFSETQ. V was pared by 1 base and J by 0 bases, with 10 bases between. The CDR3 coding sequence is TGCGCCAGCAGCTTGTCGGCAGGTTCGAACACCGGGGAGCTGTTTTTT. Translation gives CASSLSAGSNTGELFF.